The 32 T cell receptor beta chains below were found in one sample sequenced in a study of chemoradiotherapy in HPV16-positive cancers. Clones were read by immunoSEQ multiplex PCR, and TCRdb kept only the in-frame ones, dropping some. The sample lists some 21,000 clones, about 86% seen once, with over 4.5% in the top ten. The sample consisted of blood, taken from a patient who underwent chemoradiotherapy. The receptors come from a human donor with HPV-associated anogenital cancer.

The chain joins TRBV6-5 to TRBJ1-5; a weak D match, TRBD1 (5 bases). Between the trimmed V and J ends, which lost 5 bases and 0 bases, there was a span of 11 bases. The CDR3 runs 15 residues. Germline loops: CDR1 MNHEY, CDR2 SVGAGI. The CDR3 coding sequence is TGTGCCAGCAGTCCGGGACCGTATAGCAATCAGCCCCAGCATTTT. Its protein product is CASSPGPYSNQPQHF.

A note on this clone: One junction end does not reproduce the germline sequence, and a read error may be involved. This chain joins TRBV2 and TRBJ2-2; 10 nucleotides match TRBD2. The CDR3 totals 14 residues. Germline CDR1 reads SNHLY; CDR2 reads FYNNEI. CDR3: CVSSVLAGVGELFF. For the CDR3, the DNA is TGTGTCAGCAGCGTTCTAGCGGGAGTCGGGGAGCTGTTTTTT.

V and J are TRBV7-9 and TRBJ2-7; no clear D. The V end was cut by 4 bases, the J end by 2 bases, with 12 bases between. The CDR3 runs to 14 residues. Germline CDR1 SEHNR, CDR2 FQNEAQ (reference sequence). Written as DNA, the CDR3 is TGTGCCAGCAGCTCCACAGCCGGCCCCTACGAGCAGTACTTC. Encoded protein: CASSSTAGPYEQYF.

The chain carries TRBV7-6 and TRBJ2-7; 9 bases map to TRBD1. Trimming took 0 bases from V and 6 from J; bases not matched to a gene: 3. Germline lookup yields CDR1 SGHVS and CDR2 FNYEAQ. CDR3 length: 14 amino acids. DNA of the CDR3: TGTGCCAGCAGCTTAGCACAGGGGGCTGGCGAGCAGTACTTC. Encoded protein: CASSLAQGAGEQYF.

This clone was recorded once. The chain recombines TRBV5-1 with TRBJ1-6; 8 bases map to TRBD1. V was pared by 0 bases and J by 7 bases, with 0 bases of the junction left unmatched. The CDR3 covers 14 residues. Germline V gene data show CDR1 as SGHRS and CDR2 as YFSETQ. CDR3 DNA: TGCGCCAGCAGCTTGGACAGGGGGAATTCACCCCTCCACTTT. Its protein is CASSLDRGNSPLHF. The full variable domain, in which reference TRBV5-1 and TRBJ1-6 provide the parts outside the CDR3, is KAGVTQTPRYLIKTRGQQVTLSCSPISGHRSVSWYQQTPGQGLQFLFEYFSETQRNKGNFPGRFSGRQFSNSRSEMNVSTLELGDSALYLCASSLDRGNSPLHFGNGTRLTVT.

The chain recombines TRBV5-1 with TRBJ2-3; D tentatively reads TRBD1 or TRBD2 (5 bases each). Trimming took off 2 bases at V and 1 base at J, with 23 bases between the two ends. The CDR3 is 19 residues long. Germline assignment: CDR1 SGHRS and CDR2 YFSETQ. The CDR3 reads CASSLGWNGTTERTDTQYF. The CDR3 DNA reads as TGCGCCAGCAGCTTAGGGTGGAACGGGACCACGGAACGCACAGATACGCAGTATTTT.

The V call is TRBV6-5, the J call TRBJ2-2; TRBD1 matches 7 bases. V was pared by 7 bases and J by 5 bases, with 4 bases of the junction left unmatched. Per the germline V gene, CDR1 is MNHEY and CDR2 is SVGAGI. The CDR3 is made up of 13 amino acids. CDR3 region: CASNRGGTGELFF. The CDR3 DNA is TGTGCCAGCAACAGGGGTGGTACCGGGGAGCTGTTTTTT.

V is TRBV19 and J is TRBJ2-2; D gene ambiguous. The germline V gene encodes CDR1 LNHDA and CDR2 SQIVND (reference sequence). V was clipped by 1 base and J by 7 bases, with 13 bases between them. The CDR3 loop spans 15 amino acids. The CDR3 sequence: CASSIGWLASGELFF. The CDR3 region has the DNA TGTGCCAGTAGTATAGGGTGGCTCGCCAGCGGGGAGCTGTTTTTT.

The chain carries TRBV6-9 and TRBJ1-5; D unresolved. V shed 2 bases and J shed 4 bases, with 12 bases lying between them. Per germline, CDR1 MNHGY and CDR2 SVAAGI. There are 15 residues in the CDR3. The CDR3 sequence: CASSYKGHFNQPQHF. CDR3 nucleotide sequence: TGTGCCAGCAGTTATAAAGGCCACTTTAATCAGCCCCAGCATTTT.

This chain links TRBV12-5 with TRBJ2-2; D is undetermined. The CDR3 has 15 residues. The germline V and J ends were trimmed by 3 bases and 0 bases, with 8 bases remaining between them. Germline values: CDR1 LGHNT, CDR2 FRNRAP. CDR3 sequence (DNA): TGTGCTAGTGGTTTTAGAGAAACGAACACCGGGGAGCTGTTTTTT. It encodes CASGFRETNTGELFF.

The V call is TRBV2, the J call TRBJ1-1; D gene uncertain. This CDR3 region has 14 residues. Between the trimmed V and J ends, which lost 10 bases and 4 bases, there was a span of 19 bases. Looked up from germline, CDR1 is SNHLY and CDR2 is FYNNEI. The CDR3 nucleotides are TGTGCCATCCCCATTAGGGAAGCGGGCACTGAAGCTTTCTTT. Encoded protein: CAIPIREAGTEAFF.

The chain combines TRBV15 with TRBJ1-4; TRBD1 might be the D (5 bases). Trimming removed 0 bases at V and 5 bases at J, with 10 bases between. The germline V gene has CDR1 LNHNV and CDR2 YYDKDF (reference sequence). The CDR3 runs 15 residues. This chain's CDR3 is CATSRDMGRNEKLFF. The CDR3 DNA sequence: TGTGCCACCAGCAGAGATATGGGACGAAATGAAAAACTGTTTTTT.

As to this clone: The limits of the CDR3 on the DNA are not certain, so only TCRdb's listed CDR3 is given. The rearrangement uses TRBV18 and TRBJ2-3; the DNA was not used to check the table's D call, TRBD1. The CDR3 is 15 amino acids in total, end residues counted. Germline CDR1 and CDR2: KGHSH and LQKENI. The CDR3 here is CACFSGQGATDTQYF.

CDR3 region: CASSPPIGTDSGNTIYF. The CDR3 region has the DNA TGTGCCAGCTCACCACCGATAGGAACAGACTCTGGAAACACCATATATTTT. This sequence joins TRBV18 and TRBJ1-3; D remains ambiguous. V was clipped by 0 bases and J by 0 bases, with 12 bases between them. The CDR3 has 17 residues. Germline assignment: CDR1 KGHSH and CDR2 LQKENI.

The V and J genes are TRBV25-1 and TRBJ2-3; 11 bases match TRBD1. The V segment lost 7 bases and the J segment 4 bases; nucleotides outside the gene matches: 7. In germline, CDR1 is MGHDK, CDR2 SYGVNS. The CDR3 sequence is 15 residues long. The CDR3 DNA reads TGTGCCAGCATTAGGCCGGGACAGGGGGCAGATACGCAGTATTTT. This encodes CASIRPGQGADTQYF.

The chain employs TRBV30 and TRBJ2-3; 10 positions agree with TRBD2. The length of the CDR3 is 16 residues. Germline trimming cut 0 bases from V and 4 bases from J; bases unmatched to any gene: 7. Germline CDR1 reads GTSNPN; CDR2 reads SVGIG (reference sequence). CDR3 loop: CAWSVKAGGPADTQYF. The CDR3 nucleotides read TGTGCCTGGAGTGTGAAAGCGGGAGGGCCCGCAGATACGCAGTATTTT.

The chain uses TRBV9 and TRBJ1-2, with 7 bases that match TRBD1. This CDR3 has 16 residues. Trimming at V came to 4 bases and at J to 0 bases, leaving 9 bases not matched to a gene. Germline-derived CDR1 and CDR2 are SGDLS and YYNGEE. The CDR3 DNA reads as TGTGCCAGCAGCCGTTCCCCAGGGGGAGCTAACTATGGCTACACCTTC. Translating gives CASSRSPGGANYGYTF.

In nucleotides, the CDR3 is TGCGCCAGCAGCACCGGGACAGGGGCAGATACGCAGTATTTT. Translated, it gives CASSTGTGADTQYF. This chain links TRBV5-1 with TRBJ2-3; TRBD1 aligns across 10 bases. This CDR3 region has 14 residues. In germline, CDR1 is SGHRS, CDR2 YFSETQ. V lost 4 bases, J lost 4 bases, and 3 bases stayed unmatched. The whole variable domain, remainder taken from reference TRBV5-1 and TRBJ2-3, is KAGVTQTPRYLIKTRGQQVTLSCSPISGHRSVSWYQQTPGQGLQFLFEYFSETQRNKGNFPGRFSGRQFSNSRSEMNVSTLELGDSALYLCASSTGTGADTQYFGPGTRLTVL.

This CDR3 is CASTSLGQTSSTDTQYF. The DNA of the CDR3 is TGCGCCAGCACATCCCTAGGACAGACCTCTAGCACAGATACGCAGTATTTT. The gene calls are TRBV5-1 and TRBJ2-3; weak D call: TRBD1 (6 bases). V shed 6 bases and J shed 0 bases, with 20 bases lying between them. Germline CDR1 reads SGHRS; CDR2 reads YFSETQ. There are 17 residues in the CDR3. The full variable domain, completed using reference TRBV5-1 and TRBJ2-3, is KAGVTQTPRYLIKTRGQQVTLSCSPISGHRSVSWYQQTPGQGLQFLFEYFSETQRNKGNFPGRFSGRQFSNSRSEMNVSTLELGDSALYLCASTSLGQTSSTDTQYFGPGTRLTVL.

The rearrangement uses TRBV10-2 and TRBJ1-5; D is unresolved. Trimming took 0 bases from V and 1 from J, leaving 13 bases between them. The germline gives CDR1 WSHSY, CDR2 SAAADI. The CDR3 is 17 residues long. CDR3 residues: CASSESAGLDSNQPQHF. The CDR3 DNA sequence: TGCGCCAGCAGTGAGTCGGCGGGTTTGGACAGCAATCAGCCCCAGCATTTT.

The DNA of the CDR3 is TGTGCCAGCAGCCGAGCCGGACAGGCTACCTACGAGCAGTACTTC. Its translation is CASSRAGQATYEQYF. V and J are TRBV2 and TRBJ2-7; 7 nucleotides match TRBD1. The CDR3 extends over 15 amino acids. The junction had 10 bases not matched to a gene; V was cut back by 6 bases and J by 2 bases. Germline V gene lookup returns CDR1 SNHLY and CDR2 FYNNEI.

The chain couples TRBV29-1 to TRBJ2-5; D ambiguous. The V and J ends lost 4 bases and 5 bases respectively, with 11 bases between them. This CDR3 has 12 residues. In germline, CDR1 is SQVTM, CDR2 ANQGSEA. This CDR3 is CSVGSMGETQYF. As DNA, the CDR3 is TGCAGCGTTGGGTCGATGGGGGAGACCCAGTACTTC.

V gene TRBV14 combines with J gene TRBJ1-2; tentative D call: TRBD1 (5 bases). CDR3 length equals 14 residues. Between the trimmed V and J ends, which lost 4 bases and 6 bases, there was a span of 15 bases. Germline V gene data show CDR1 as SGHDN and CDR2 as FVKESK. The CDR3 DNA is TGTGCCAGCAGCCGCATCCAAACAGGAGATGGCTACACCTTC. Its translation: CASSRIQTGDGYTF.

This chain joins TRBV4-3 and TRBJ1-2; tentatively, D is TRBD1 (5 bases). Trimming took 0 bases from V and 1 from J, leaving 12 bases between them. The germline CDR1 and CDR2 sequences are LGHNA and YSLEER. CDR3 length: 16 amino acids. Written as DNA, the CDR3 is TGCGCCAGCAGCCAAGATAGGACAATACTTAACTATGGCTACACCTTC. It codes for CASSQDRTILNYGYTF.

This rearrangement joins TRBV7-9 to TRBJ2-2; 7 nucleotides align to TRBD1. The trim removed 0 bases at V and 4 bases at J, leaving 8 bases unmatched. Per the germline V gene, CDR1 is SEHNR and CDR2 is FQNEAQ (reference sequence). The CDR3 length is 17 residues. This chain's CDR3 is CASSLAIQGIATGELFF. The CDR3 DNA follows: TGTGCCAGCAGCTTAGCCATACAGGGGATCGCCACCGGGGAGCTGTTTTTT.

The chain has TRBV25-1 and TRBJ1-1; 8 nucleotides match TRBD1. The ends lost 4 bases at V and 5 bases at J; junction bases unmatched: 18. The CDR3 is made up of 18 amino acids. Per the germline V gene, CDR1 is MGHDK and CDR2 is SYGVNS. Here the CDR3 reads CASSVQSAGGRGMTEAFF. As DNA, the CDR3 is TGTGCCAGCAGTGTCCAATCGGCAGGGGGCCGGGGTATGACTGAAGCTTTCTTT.

V gene TRBV30 combines with J gene TRBJ2-7; 8 bases fit TRBD2. V shed 4 bases, J shed 4 bases, and the junction held 12 bases outside the gene matches. CDR3 length equals 15 residues. The germline V gene has CDR1 GTSNPN and CDR2 SVGIG (reference sequence). The CDR3: CAWKMVAGPIYEQYF. The CDR3 bases are TGTGCCTGGAAGATGGTAGCGGGACCAATTTACGAGCAGTACTTC.

The V gene is TRBV6-1, the J gene TRBJ2-7; D gene uncertain. Germline CDR1 is MNHNS and CDR2 is SASEGT. The germline V and J ends were trimmed by 6 bases and 4 bases, with 7 bases remaining between them. The CDR3 consists of 11 residues. DNA for the CDR3: TGTGCCAGCAGAAAAGGTTACGAGCAGTACTTC. Its translation: CASRKGYEQYF.

The genes are TRBV7-9 and TRBJ1-5, with TRBD1 as a possible D gene (5 bases). V lost 0 bases to trimming and J lost 7 bases, with 7 bases between them. Germline V lookup: CDR1 SEHNR, CDR2 FQNEAQ (reference sequence). There are 13 residues in the CDR3. CDR3 bases: TGTGCCAGCAGCTTAGCAGGGGACCAGCCCCAGCATTTT. This sequence encodes CASSLAGDQPQHF.

This chain uses TRBV30 with TRBJ2-1; 9 bases agree with TRBD2. The length of the CDR3 is 14 residues. CDR1 and CDR2 (germline): GTSNPN, SVGIG (reference sequence). Trimming took 0 bases from V and 7 from J; bases not matched to a gene: 4. The CDR3 is CAWSVLSGGNEQFF. CDR3 DNA: TGTGCCTGGAGTGTACTGAGCGGGGGGAATGAGCAGTTCTTC.

The V call is TRBV5-1, the J call TRBJ2-7; a possible D gene is TRBD1 (7 bases). The CDR3 extends over 14 amino acids. The V gene's germline CDR1 is SGHRS and CDR2 YFSETQ. The V gene lost 4 bases and the J gene lost 5 bases, with 16 bases spanning the gap. For the CDR3, the DNA is TGCGCCAGCAGCCTAGGAGGGACAGTGGACGAGCAGTACTTC. Protein product: CASSLGGTVDEQYF.

The DNA of the CDR3 is TGCAGCGTAAGGGACAGTCAACCCAATCAGCCCCAGCATTTT. It translates to CSVRDSQPNQPQHF. The genes are TRBV29-1 and TRBJ1-5; 7 bases align to TRBD1. Germline loops: CDR1 SQVTM, CDR2 ANQGSEA. Trimming removed 6 bases from V and 3 bases from J; junction bases left unmatched: 8. This CDR3 comprises 14 residues.